This entry is about one T cell receptor beta chain. This sample is drawn from a study of preoperative IRX-2 immunotherapy in early breast cancer. TCRdb's copy holds only in-frame clones and misses some; the assay was immunoSEQ multiplex PCR. This table has roughly 25,000 clones, approximately 90% appearing once. The treatment here: preoperative locoregional IRX-2 cytokine immunotherapy. The V and J ends lost 3 bases and 2 bases respectively, with 13 bases between them. Germline V lookup: CDR1 LNHDA, CDR2 SQIVND (reference sequence). The CDR3 has 16 amino acids. The sequence derives from a human donor with breast cancer. The sample consisted of tumor tissue, taken after IRX-2 immunotherapy. The chain is built from TRBV19 and TRBJ2-2; D remains ambiguous. The CDR3 spells CASSIGATLNTGELFF. CDR3 DNA: TGTGCCAGTAGTATCGGCGCGACTCTCAACACCGGGGAGCTGTTTTTT.